The clone carrying this T cell receptor beta chain was observed a single time. This sample also contains other DNA sequences that code for the same CDR3. In the authors' methods: It was from reference gene primer amplification that nucleated cell counts were estimated. The data were produced by immunoSEQ multiplex PCR, yet TCRdb's version contains in-frame clones alone and is incomplete. From that table come the V and J calls and clone size; the DNA was used to work out D and trimming. The sample records about 380,000 clones, around 90% being singletons. The record originates from a study of blood T cell repertoires in COVID-19. Trimming took 2 bases from V and 5 from J, leaving 7 bases between them. CDR3 length: 13 amino acids. CDR1 is MNHNS and CDR2 is SASEGT in the germline V gene. Participants were aged about 18 to 95 years, lived in around 25 US areas, and enrolled virtually. Two negative PCRs, clearance, or symptom resolution had been documented for recovered Cohort 3 donors.

The receptor comes from a woman under 30 who had recovered from COVID-19. Input material: PBMCs or T cells enriched from blood (not recorded which). The rearrangement joins TRBV6-1 to TRBJ1-5, with D possibly TRBD1 on 6 matching bases. The chain's CDR3 is CASSETGYQPQHF. The CDR3 DNA sequence: TGTGCCAGCAGTGAAACAGGGTATCAGCCCCAGCATTTT.